This TCR beta chain was sequenced during a study of CD8 T cells in ankylosing spondylitis. Libraries for TCR beta were made by quantitative 5'-RACE with molecular barcodes. MiXCR was run by TCRdb on the 5' RACE reads, yielding one entry per CDR3 protein. This table has roughly 250,000 distinct CDR3 sequences, roughly 10% appearing once. Study-wide points: Matched synovial fluid from ankylosing spondylitis patients was reported to be enriched for disease-linked clones. Before this, some motif variants had been reported in reactive arthritis synovial fluid and blood. What seemed typical of ankylosing spondylitis blood was a TCR beta motif built from eight highly homologous variants.

This clonotype was counted at least ten times. Its antigen remains unknown. V lost 7 bases, J lost 5 bases, and 23 bases lay in between. The CDR3 covers 16 residues. CDR1 and CDR2 from the germline V gene are MNHNS and SASEGT. The chain links TRBV6-1 to TRBJ1-2; the D gene is possibly TRBD1 (5 bases). This sequence originates from a male donor with ankylosing spondylitis or in good health (not recorded which). Sequenced material: blood, either unsorted or a sorted T cell fraction (not recorded which). The CDR3 nucleotides read TGTGCCAGCACTGATCCGGGTACGACAGAATATTATGGCTACACCTTC. Residues: CASTDPGTTEYYGYTF.